These T cell receptor beta chains were read from a single sample in a study of T cell responses to AZD1222 COVID-19 vaccine. The method was immunoSEQ multiplex PCR; TCRdb's version includes in-frame clones alone and lacks a portion of them. The repertoire holds under 130,000 clones, roughly 80% seen once, with about 5% in the top ten. The specimen comprised peripheral blood, sampled on day 0 of AZD1222 vaccination. The source is an adult in good health. Both conserved end residues are part of each CDR3. D genes are given only for firm matches. Size is omitted from some rows. Given values are once, few, many or a class for expanded clones.

v_call	d_call	j_call	clone_size	cdr3_aa	cdr3_nt
TRBV5-1	.	TRBJ1-3	.	CASSLEGLPIYF	TGCGCCAGCAGCTTGGAAGGGCTCCCGATATATTTT
TRBV5-6	.	TRBJ1-3	.	CASSSDTSGTIYF	TGTGCCAGCAGCTCCGATACATCTGGCACCATATATTTT
TRBV6-5	.	TRBJ2-7	once	CASNVWYEQYF	TGTGCCAGCAATGTGTGGTACGAGCAGTACTTC
TRBV6-6	.	TRBJ1-1	.	CASSSGGMNTEAFF	TGTGCCAGCAGCTCTGGGGGGATGAACACTGAAGCTTTCTTT
TRBV7-9	.	TRBJ2-7	.	CASSLTRGGGEQYF	TGTGCCAGCAGCTTAACTCGGGGAGGCGGCGAGCAGTACTTC
TRBV27	.	TRBJ2-5	.	CASWGASGFQETQYF	TGTGCCAGCTGGGGGGCTAGCGGATTCCAAGAGACCCAGTACTTC
TRBV4-3	TRBD1	TRBJ1-2	.	CASSQYGQDYGYTF	TGCGCCAGCAGCCAATATGGACAGGACTATGGCTACACCTTC
TRBV9	.	TRBJ1-2	.	CASSVGGLANYGYTF	TGTGCCAGCAGCGTAGGCGGATTAGCTAACTATGGCTACACCTTC
TRBV6-2/TRBV6-3	.	TRBJ1-6	.	CASSLDRTGISPLHF	TGTGCCAGCAGTTTAGACCGCACTGGGATTTCACCCCTCCACTTT
TRBV29-1	.	TRBJ2-5	.	CSVEEAQETQYF	TGCAGCGTTGAGGAGGCCCAAGAGACCCAGTACTTC
TRBV7-9	.	TRBJ2-2	few	CASSIRVAGELFF	TGTGCCAGCAGCATTAGGGTAGCCGGGGAGCTGTTTTTT
TRBV21-1	.	TRBJ1-6	.	CASSTKRGEMNSPLHF	TGTGCCAGCAGCACAAAGCGGGGCGAGATGAATTCACCCCTCCACTTT
TRBV19	TRBD1	TRBJ1-5	.	CASSSQQGVNNQPQHF	TGTGCCAGTAGTTCCCAACAGGGGGTGAACAATCAGCCCCAGCATTTT
TRBV18	.	TRBJ1-6	few	CASSPPSGKNSPLHF	TGTGCCAGCTCACCACCCTCCGGCAAAAATTCACCCCTCCACTTT
TRBV6-1	.	TRBJ2-7	.	CASSEVTEYF	TGTGCCAGCAGTGAAGTGACTGAGTACTTC
TRBV6-5	.	TRBJ1-1	.	CASRLRGATEAFF	TGTGCCAGCAGACTTAGAGGTGCCACTGAAGCTTTCTTT
TRBV9	.	TRBJ2-1	.	CASSVGSGGHKTSYNEQFF	TGTGCCAGCAGCGTAGGGTCCGGGGGACACAAAACCTCCTACAATGAGCAGTTCTTC
TRBV4-2	.	TRBJ1-1	.	CASSQGIETEAFF	TGTGCCAGCAGCCAAGGGATAGAGACTGAAGCTTTCTTT
TRBV5-1	.	TRBJ2-2	once	CASSPSGSTGELFF	TGCGCCAGCAGCCCCTCTGGGTCCACCGGGGAGCTGTTTTTT
TRBV12-3/TRBV12-4	TRBD1	TRBJ1-2	once	CASSSQGAYGYTF	TGTGCCAGCAGTTCACAGGGGGCATATGGCTACACCTTC
TRBV6-5	.	TRBJ1-1	few	CASRPIQDTEAFF	TGTGCCAGCAGACCGATCCAGGACACTGAAGCTTTCTTT
TRBV7-9	.	TRBJ1-2	.	CASSFSDYGYTF	TGTGCCAGCAGCTTCAGTGATTATGGCTACACCTTC
TRBV7-9	.	TRBJ1-2	once	CASSLDGVPYGYTF	TGTGCCAGCAGCTTAGATGGGGTCCCCTATGGCTACACCTTC
TRBV2	.	TRBJ1-2	.	CASSLTVNNYGYTF	TGTGCCAGCAGCCTGACGGTGAATAACTATGGCTACACCTTC
TRBV19	TRBD1	TRBJ1-2	.	CASIQDRGGYGYTF	TGTGCCAGTATACAGGACAGGGGCGGCTATGGCTACACCTTC
TRBV15	.	TRBJ1-2	.	CATSRDYRESTNYGYTF	TGTGCCACCAGCAGAGATTACAGGGAAAGTACCAACTATGGCTACACCTTC
TRBV24-1	.	TRBJ1-2	.	CATSDADSGYTF	TGTGCCACCAGTGACGCGGACTCTGGCTACACCTTC
TRBV5-4	.	TRBJ1-4	.	CASSLGGATNEKLFF	TGTGCCAGCAGCTTAGGTGGTGCAACTAATGAAAAACTGTTTTTT
TRBV11-3	TRBD2	TRBJ2-3	.	CASSSRTSGGTQYF	TGTGCCAGCAGCTCTAGGACTAGCGGGGGAACGCAGTATTTT
TRBV19	TRBD1	TRBJ1-3	.	CASNIQGAGNTIYF	TGTGCCAGTAACATACAGGGGGCTGGAAACACCATATATTTT
TRBV18	.	TRBJ1-2	.	CASSPPPGAYGYTF	TGTGCCAGCTCACCACCACCAGGAGCCTATGGCTACACCTTC
TRBV2	.	TRBJ1-2	.	CASSVQPGYGYTF	TGTGCCAGCAGTGTTCAGCCAGGGTATGGCTACACCTTC
TRBV30	.	TRBJ2-3	.	CAWRSWIPTDTQYF	TGTGCCTGGAGATCTTGGATTCCCACAGATACGCAGTATTTT
TRBV19	.	TRBJ1-5	.	CASRSGGLYNQPQHF	TGTGCCAGTAGGAGCGGGGGGTTGTACAATCAGCCCCAGCATTTT
TRBV7-2	.	TRBJ1-6	once	CASSFRGAGSNSPLHF	TGTGCCAGCAGCTTTCGTGGTGCTGGCTCTAATTCACCCCTCCACTTT
TRBV11-2	.	TRBJ2-1	.	CASSPLGTSSYNEQFF	TGTGCCAGCAGCCCCCTTGGGACGAGCTCCTACAATGAGCAGTTCTTC
TRBV18	.	TRBJ2-7	once	CASSPSPPRGSSYEQYF	TGTGCCAGCTCACCCTCGCCCCCCCGGGGCTCCTCCTACGAGCAGTACTTC
TRBV5-6	.	TRBJ1-3	.	CASSLKSTIYF	TGTGCCAGCAGCTTGAAAAGCACCATATATTTT
TRBV4-2	TRBD2	TRBJ2-5	.	CASSQERGGQETQYF	TGTGCCAGCAGCCAAGAGCGGGGGGGCCAAGAGACCCAGTACTTC
TRBV19	TRBD1	TRBJ1-1	.	CASSIRPGTVKNTEAFF	TGTGCCAGTAGTATTCGTCCCGGGACAGTGAAGAACACTGAAGCTTTCTTT
TRBV5-1	.	TRBJ2-5	few	CASSFGVGETQYF	TGCGCCAGCAGCTTCGGGGTAGGGGAGACCCAGTACTTC
TRBV11-2	.	TRBJ1-1	.	CASSTGLSRNTEAFF	TGTGCCAGCAGCACGGGCTTGTCGAGGAACACTGAAGCTTTCTTT
TRBV7-9	.	TRBJ2-5	.	CASSQGAGGETQYF	TGTGCCAGCAGCCAAGGCGCGGGCGGAGAGACCCAGTACTTC
TRBV2	.	TRBJ2-1	.	CASNQYNEQFF	TGTGCCAGCAATCAGTACAATGAGCAGTTCTTC
TRBV4-2	.	TRBJ1-1	.	CASSQIGHPNTEAFF	TGTGCCAGCAGCCAAATAGGACATCCGAACACTGAAGCTTTCTTT
TRBV5-6	TRBD1	TRBJ1-2	.	CASSFRDRANYGYTF	TGTGCCAGCAGCTTCAGAGACAGGGCTAACTATGGCTACACCTTC
TRBV5-4	TRBD2	TRBJ2-5	.	CASSLDHTSGGETQYF	TGTGCCAGCAGCTTGGACCATACTAGCGGGGGAGAGACCCAGTACTTC
TRBV5-4	TRBD1	TRBJ2-3	.	CASSLEGALTDTQYF	TGTGCCAGCAGCTTGGAGGGGGCGTTGACAGATACGCAGTATTTT
TRBV11-3	.	TRBJ2-3	.	CASSLGGGADTQYF	TGTGCCAGCAGCTTAGGTGGTGGCGCAGATACGCAGTATTTT